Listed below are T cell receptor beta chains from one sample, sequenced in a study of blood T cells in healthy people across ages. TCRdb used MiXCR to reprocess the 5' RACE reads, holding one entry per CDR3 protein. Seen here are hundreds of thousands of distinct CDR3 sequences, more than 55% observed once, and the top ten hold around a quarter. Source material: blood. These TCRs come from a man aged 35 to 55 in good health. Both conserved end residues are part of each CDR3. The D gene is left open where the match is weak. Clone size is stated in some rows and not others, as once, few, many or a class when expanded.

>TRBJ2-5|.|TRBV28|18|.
CASSELPSPRGGLETQYF
TGTGCCAGCAGTGAATTACCGAGCCCCAGGGGGGGTTTAGAGACCCAGTACTTC
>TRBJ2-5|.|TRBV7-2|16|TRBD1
CASSLWDRGLGETQYF
TGTGCCAGCAGCTTATGGGACAGGGGGCTTGGGGAGACCCAGTACTTC
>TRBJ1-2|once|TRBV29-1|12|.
CSVETNGYGYTF
TGCAGCGTTGAAACTAACGGGTACGGCTACACCTTC
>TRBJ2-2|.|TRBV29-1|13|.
CSVDTQNTGELFF
TGCAGCGTTGACACTCAGAACACCGGGGAGCTGTTTTTT
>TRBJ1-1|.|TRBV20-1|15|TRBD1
CSARTGGLLNTEAFF
TGCAGTGCTAGGACAGGGGGCCTACTGAACACTGAAGCTTTCTTT
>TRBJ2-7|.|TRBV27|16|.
CASSLGFGERVHEQYF
TGTGCCAGCAGTTTAGGTTTTGGGGAGAGGGTCCACGAGCAGTACTTC
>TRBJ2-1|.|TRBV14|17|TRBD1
CASSLKLIRDSENEQFF
TGTGCCAGCAGCCTTAAACTTATCCGGGACAGCGAGAATGAGCAGTTCTTC
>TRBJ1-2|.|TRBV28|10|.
CATLRYGYTF
TGTGCCACATTACGCTATGGCTACACCTTC
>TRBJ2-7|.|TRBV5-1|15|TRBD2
CASSLVAGGNYEQYF
TGCGCCAGCAGCTTGGTAGCGGGAGGAAACTACGAGCAGTACTTC
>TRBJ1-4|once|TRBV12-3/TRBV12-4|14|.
CASREGRYNEKLFF
TGTGCCAGCAGAGAAGGACGGTATAATGAAAAACTGTTTTTT
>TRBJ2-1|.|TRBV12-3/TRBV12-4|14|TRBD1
CASSRRQGLYEQFF
TGTGCCAGCTCCCGCCGACAGGGGCTATACGAGCAGTTCTTC
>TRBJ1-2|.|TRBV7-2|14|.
CASSSGGAFYGYTF
TGTGCCAGCAGCTCCGGAGGGGCATTCTATGGCTACACCTTC